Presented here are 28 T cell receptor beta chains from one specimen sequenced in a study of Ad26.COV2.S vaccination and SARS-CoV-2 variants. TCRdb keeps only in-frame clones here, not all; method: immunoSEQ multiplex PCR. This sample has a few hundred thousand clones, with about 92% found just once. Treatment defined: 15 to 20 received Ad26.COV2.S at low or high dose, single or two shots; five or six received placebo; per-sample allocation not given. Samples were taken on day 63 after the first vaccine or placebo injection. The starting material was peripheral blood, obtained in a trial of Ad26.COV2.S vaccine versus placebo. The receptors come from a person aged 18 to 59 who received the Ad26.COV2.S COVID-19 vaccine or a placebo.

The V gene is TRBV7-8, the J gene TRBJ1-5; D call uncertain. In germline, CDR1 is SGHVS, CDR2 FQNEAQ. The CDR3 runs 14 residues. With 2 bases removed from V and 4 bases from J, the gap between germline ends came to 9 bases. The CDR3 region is CASSLRGRNQPQHF. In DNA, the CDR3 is TGTGCCAGCAGCTTACGGGGTCGGAATCAGCCCCAGCATTTT. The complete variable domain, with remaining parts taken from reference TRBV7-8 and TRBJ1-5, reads GAGVSQSPRYKVAKRGQDVALRCDPISGHVSLFWYQQALGQGPEFLTYFQNEAQLDKSGLPSDRFFAERPEGSVSTLKIQRTQQEDSAVYLCASSLRGRNQPQHFGDGTRLSIL.

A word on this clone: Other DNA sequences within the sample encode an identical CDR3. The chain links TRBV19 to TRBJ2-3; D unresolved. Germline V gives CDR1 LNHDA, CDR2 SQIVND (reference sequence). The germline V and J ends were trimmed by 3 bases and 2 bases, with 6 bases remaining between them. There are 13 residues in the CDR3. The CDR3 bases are TGTGCCAGTAGTATTGGTCTCACAGATACGCAGTATTTT. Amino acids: CASSIGLTDTQYF.

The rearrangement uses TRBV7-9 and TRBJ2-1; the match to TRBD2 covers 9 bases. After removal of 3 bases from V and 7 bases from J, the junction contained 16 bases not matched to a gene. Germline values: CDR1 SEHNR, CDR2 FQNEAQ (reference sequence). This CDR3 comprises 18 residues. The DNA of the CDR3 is TGTGCCAGCAGCTTGCTAGCGGGGAACGCGCCGGGGATGAATGAGCAGTTCTTC. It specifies CASSLLAGNAPGMNEQFF. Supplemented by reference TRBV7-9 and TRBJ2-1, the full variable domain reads DTGVSQNPRHKITKRGQNVTFRCDPISEHNRLYWYRQTLGQGPEFLTYFQNEAQLEKSRLLSDRFSAERPKGSFSTLEIQRTEQGDSAMYLCASSLLAGNAPGMNEQFFGPGTRLTVL.

The CDR3 DNA follows: TGTGCCAGCCGACCTACAGGGACCGGGGAGCTGTTTTTT. The encoded protein is CASRPTGTGELFF. The chain couples TRBV11-3 to TRBJ2-2, with D maybe TRBD1 (6 bases). Trimming left V 8 bases short and J 5 bases short, with 12 bases between. The CDR3 is 13 amino acids. Germline lookup yields CDR1 SGHNT and CDR2 YENEEA.

CDR3 loop: CASSVAVGSGRASDTQYF. CDR3 nucleotide sequence: TGTGCCAGCAGCGTAGCCGTCGGATCGGGGAGGGCCTCAGATACGCAGTATTTT. The V call is TRBV9, the J call TRBJ2-3; 7 nucleotides match TRBD2. The CDR3 runs 18 residues. J was trimmed by 4 bases and V by 0 bases; bases with no gene match: 14. Germline V CDR1 and CDR2: SGDLS, YYNGEE.

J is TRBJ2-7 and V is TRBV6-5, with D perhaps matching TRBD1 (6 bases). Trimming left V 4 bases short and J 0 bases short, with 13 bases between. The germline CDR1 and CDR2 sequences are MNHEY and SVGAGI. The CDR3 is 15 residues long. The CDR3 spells CASSWSGDSSYEQYF. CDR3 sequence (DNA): TGTGCCAGCAGTTGGTCAGGGGATAGCTCCTACGAGCAGTACTTC.

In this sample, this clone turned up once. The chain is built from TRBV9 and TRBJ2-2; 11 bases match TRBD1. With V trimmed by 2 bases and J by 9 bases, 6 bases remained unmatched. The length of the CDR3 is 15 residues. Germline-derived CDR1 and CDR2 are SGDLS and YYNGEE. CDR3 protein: CASSVRDRGSRELFF. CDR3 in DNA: TGTGCCAGCAGCGTTCGGGACAGGGGGTCTCGGGAGCTGTTTTTT.

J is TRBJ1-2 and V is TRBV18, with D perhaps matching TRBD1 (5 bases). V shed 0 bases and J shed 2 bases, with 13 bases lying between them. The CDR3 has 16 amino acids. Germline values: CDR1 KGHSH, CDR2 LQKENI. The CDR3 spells CASSPPNEGKNYGYTF. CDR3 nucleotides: TGTGCCAGCTCACCACCGAACGAGGGGAAAAACTATGGCTACACCTTC.

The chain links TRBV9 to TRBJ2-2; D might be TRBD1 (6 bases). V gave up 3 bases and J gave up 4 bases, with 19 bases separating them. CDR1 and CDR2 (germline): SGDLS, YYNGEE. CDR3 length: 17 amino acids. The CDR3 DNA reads TGTGCCAGCAGCGGTAGGGGGTTGGGGTTGAGCACCGGGGAGCTGTTTTTT. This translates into CASSGRGLGLSTGELFF.

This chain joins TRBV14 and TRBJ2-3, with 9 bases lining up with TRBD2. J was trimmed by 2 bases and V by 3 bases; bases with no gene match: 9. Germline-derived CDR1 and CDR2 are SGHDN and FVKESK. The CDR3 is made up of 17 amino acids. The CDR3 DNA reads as TGTGCCAGCAGCCAGAAAACCGGGACTAGCTACACAGATACGCAGTATTTT. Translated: CASSQKTGTSYTDTQYF.

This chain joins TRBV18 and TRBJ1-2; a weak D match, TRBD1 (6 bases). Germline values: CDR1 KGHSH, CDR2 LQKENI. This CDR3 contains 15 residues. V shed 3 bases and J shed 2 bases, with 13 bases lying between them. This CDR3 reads CASSPLRTANYGYTF. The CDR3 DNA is TGTGCCAGCTCACCCCTAAGGACAGCGAACTATGGCTACACCTTC.

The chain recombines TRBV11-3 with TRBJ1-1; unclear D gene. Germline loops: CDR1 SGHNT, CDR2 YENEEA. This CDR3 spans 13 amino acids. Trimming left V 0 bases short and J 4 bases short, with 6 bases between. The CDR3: CASSLEAGTEAFF. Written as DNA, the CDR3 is TGTGCCAGCAGCTTAGAGGCGGGCACTGAAGCTTTCTTT.

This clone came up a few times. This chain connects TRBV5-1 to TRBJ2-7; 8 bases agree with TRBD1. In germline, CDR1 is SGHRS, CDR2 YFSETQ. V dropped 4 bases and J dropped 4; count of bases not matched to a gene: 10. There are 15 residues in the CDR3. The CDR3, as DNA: TGCGCCAGCAGCAGGCCCCCGGGACAGGATTACGAGCAGTACTTC. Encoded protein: CASSRPPGQDYEQYF.

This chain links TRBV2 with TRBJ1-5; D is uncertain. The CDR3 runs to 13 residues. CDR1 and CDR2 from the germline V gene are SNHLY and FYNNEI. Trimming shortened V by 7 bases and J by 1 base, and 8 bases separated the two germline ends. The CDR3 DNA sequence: TGTGCCAGCACCGGTGGAAGCAATCAGCCCCAGCATTTT. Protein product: CASTGGSNQPQHF.

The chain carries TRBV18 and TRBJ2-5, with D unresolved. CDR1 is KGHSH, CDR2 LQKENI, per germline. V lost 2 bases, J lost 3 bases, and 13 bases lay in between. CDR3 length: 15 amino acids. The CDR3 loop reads CASSPTDSPEETQYF. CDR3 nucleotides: TGTGCCAGCTCACCAACCGACTCACCGGAAGAGACCCAGTACTTC.

The DNA for the CDR3 is TGTGCCAGCAGCGTAGTGACAGGGTTTGAGCAGTTCTTC. This encodes CASSVVTGFEQFF. The rearrangement links TRBV9 to TRBJ2-1; the match to TRBD1 covers 7 bases. This CDR3 spans 13 amino acids. Losses at the gene ends were 0 bases for V and 9 bases for J; bases not matched to a gene: 3. In germline, CDR1 is SGDLS, CDR2 YYNGEE.

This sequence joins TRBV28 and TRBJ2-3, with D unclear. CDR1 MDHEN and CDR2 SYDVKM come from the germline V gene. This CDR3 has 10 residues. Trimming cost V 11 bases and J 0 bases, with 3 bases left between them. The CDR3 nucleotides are TGTGCCTCTAGCACAGATACGCAGTATTTT. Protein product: CASSTDTQYF.

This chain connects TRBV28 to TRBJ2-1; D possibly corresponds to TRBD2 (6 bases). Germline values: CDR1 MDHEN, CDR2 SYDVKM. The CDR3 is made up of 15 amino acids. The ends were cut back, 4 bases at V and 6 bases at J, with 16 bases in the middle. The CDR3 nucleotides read TGTGCCAGCAGTTGGGAGGACCAAGAGTCCAATGAGCAGTTCTTC. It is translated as CASSWEDQESNEQFF.

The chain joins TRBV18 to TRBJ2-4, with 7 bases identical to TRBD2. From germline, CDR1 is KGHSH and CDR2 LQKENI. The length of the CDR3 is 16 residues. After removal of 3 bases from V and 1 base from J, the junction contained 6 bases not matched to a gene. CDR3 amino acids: CASSPGRERAKNIQYF. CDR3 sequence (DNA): TGTGCCAGCTCACCGGGGCGGGAGAGGGCCAAAAACATTCAGTACTTC.

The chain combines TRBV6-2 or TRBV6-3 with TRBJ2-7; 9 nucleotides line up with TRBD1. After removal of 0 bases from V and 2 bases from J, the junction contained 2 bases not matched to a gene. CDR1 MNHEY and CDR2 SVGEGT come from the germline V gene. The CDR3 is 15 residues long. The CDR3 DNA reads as TGTGCCAGCAGTTACTCAGGGACAGGGACCTACGAGCAGTACTTC. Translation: CASSYSGTGTYEQYF.

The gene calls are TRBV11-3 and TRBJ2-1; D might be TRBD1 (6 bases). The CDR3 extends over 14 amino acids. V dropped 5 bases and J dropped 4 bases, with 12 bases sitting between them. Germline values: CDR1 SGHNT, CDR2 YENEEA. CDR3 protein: CASSLTGLYNEQFF. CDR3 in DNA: TGTGCCAGCAGCCTGACAGGCTTATACAATGAGCAGTTCTTC.

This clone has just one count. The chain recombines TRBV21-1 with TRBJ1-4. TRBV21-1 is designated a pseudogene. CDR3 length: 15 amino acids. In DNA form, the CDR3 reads TGTGCCAGCAGCTATCCGTTGGGTAAGAATGAAAAACTGTTTTTT. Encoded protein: CASSYPLGKNEKLFF.

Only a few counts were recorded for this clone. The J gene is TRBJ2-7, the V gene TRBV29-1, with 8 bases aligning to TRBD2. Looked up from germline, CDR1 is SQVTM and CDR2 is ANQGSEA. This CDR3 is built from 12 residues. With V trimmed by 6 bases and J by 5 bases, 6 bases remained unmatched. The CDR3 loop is CSVRAGVDEQYF. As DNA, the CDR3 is TGCAGCGTGCGAGCGGGAGTGGACGAGCAGTACTTC.

Written as DNA, the CDR3 is TGTGCCAGCAGCTTAGCGGTAAACTACGAGCAGTACTTC. Amino acids: CASSLAVNYEQYF. The chain recombines TRBV7-8 with TRBJ2-7; the D is unclear. Germline assignment: CDR1 SGHVS and CDR2 FQNEAQ. V shed 0 bases and J shed 3 bases, with 6 bases lying between them. CDR3 length: 13 residues.

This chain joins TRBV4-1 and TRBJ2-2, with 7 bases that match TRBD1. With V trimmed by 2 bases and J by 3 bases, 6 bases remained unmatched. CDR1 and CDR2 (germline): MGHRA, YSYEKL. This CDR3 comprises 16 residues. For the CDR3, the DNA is TGCGCCAGCAGCCAAAAGGGACAGACGGACACCGGGGAGCTGTTTTTT. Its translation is CASSQKGQTDTGELFF.

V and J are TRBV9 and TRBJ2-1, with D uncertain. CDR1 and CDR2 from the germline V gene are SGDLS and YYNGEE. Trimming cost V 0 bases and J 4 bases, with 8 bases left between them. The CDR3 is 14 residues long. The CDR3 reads CASSVGEVYNEQFF. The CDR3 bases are TGTGCCAGCAGCGTAGGTGAGGTGTACAATGAGCAGTTCTTC.

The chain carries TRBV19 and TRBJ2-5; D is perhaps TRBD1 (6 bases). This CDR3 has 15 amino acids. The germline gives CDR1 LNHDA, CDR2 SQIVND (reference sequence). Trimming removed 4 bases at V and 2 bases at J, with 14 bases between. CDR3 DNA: TGTGCCAGTAGTAAACAGGGCTATCCGCAAGAGACCCAGTACTTC. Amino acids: CASSKQGYPQETQYF.

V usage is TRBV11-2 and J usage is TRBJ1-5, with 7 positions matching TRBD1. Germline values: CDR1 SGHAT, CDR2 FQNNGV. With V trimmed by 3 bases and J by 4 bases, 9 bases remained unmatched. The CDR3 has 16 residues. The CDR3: CASSLTGTAINQPQHF. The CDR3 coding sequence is TGTGCCAGCAGCTTGACCGGGACAGCGATAAATCAGCCCCAGCATTTT.